This T cell receptor (beta chain) is drawn from a study of cytomegalovirus exposure and HLA in healthy donors (dated by TCRdb to about 2017). In the study overall: According to a later analysis, one platform produced both the 110 or so validation repertoires and the approximately 600 repertoires of the first cohort. The aim of the study was to test whether cataloging public T cell receptors could identify signatures of past pathogen exposure. Besides the first cohort of roughly 640 subjects, a separate validation cohort made up of 120 different subjects was used. High-throughput TCR immunosequencing, statistical association of individual TCRs with disease status, and machine learning were combined to predict cytomegalovirus infection status.

The donors belonged to the validation cohort of 120 subjects, which was separate from the roughly 700-subject first cohort. The library came from the immunoSEQ multiplex PCR assay. The published analysis was carried out like this. To diagnose cytomegalovirus status from the catalog of TCR beta chain sequences, a statistical classification framework was built. The source is immuneACCESS, and TCRdb retained only in-frame sequences with V and J called. Part of the clones is not carried over; for the studies checked, unresolved V genes explain less than half of this, and the remainder is unexplained. That table supplies the V and J calls and clone size; D and trimming were determined from the DNA. The sample yields roughly 220,000 clones; around 80% were counted once. The ten largest clones add up to 11% to 15% of the sample. Based on the germline V gene, the CDR1 and CDR2 sequences are SGHRS and YFSETQ. Clipping removes 3 bases from V and 5 bases from J, with 7 as the unmatched junction base count. There are 14 amino acids in the CDR3, from cysteine to phenylalanine inclusive. Just the 42-base CDR3 DNA is kept, in frame starting at base 1.

Overall study outcomes, separate from this receptor: The study listed 164 TCR beta chains as associated with cytomegalovirus. The classifier was reported to diagnose cytomegalovirus status with high specificity and sensitivity in both the original cohort and the validation cohort. According to the authors, the approach could potentially be generalized to other disease states and immunological phenotypes. Across donors, most TCR sequences were observed very rarely, whereas some public TCRs were present in many individuals. Subsequent analysis determined that TCRs grouped into clusters in the first cohort also showed a tendency toward co-occurrence across the 120 or so validation repertoires, and approximately 94% of cluster scores exceeded 0. A later analysis had no HLA typing for the validation cohort, so co-occurrence there was scored across all 120 repertoires. Three of the identified cytomegalovirus-associated TCR beta chains were confirmed in vitro to be specific for cytomegalovirus antigens.

This clone was seen only once. It has no known antigen specificity. No base-level quality is on record; no much larger clone is a single base apart. Sequenced material: PBMCs. The sequence was collected from a woman younger than 45 in good health and CMV-seropositive. The chain couples TRBV5-1 to TRBJ2-7, and TRBD1 matches 8 of the central bases. Here is the DNA: TGCGCCAGCAGCTCCGGGACAGGTTCCCACGAGCAGTACTTC. This encodes CASSSGTGSHEQYF.